This TCR beta chain is drawn from a study of blood T cell repertoires in COVID-19. Germline V gene lookup returns CDR1 SGHVS and CDR2 FNYEAQ. Trimming pared 3 bases from V and 5 bases from J, leaving 12 bases between. CDR3 length equals 14 residues. Method: immunoSEQ multiplex PCR; TCRdb's copy keeps in-frame clones and lacks some. The sample has around 150,000 clones, almost 85% seen once. Sequenced material: peripheral blood. This receptor was taken from a woman over 75 with acute or convalescent COVID-19. The chain is built from TRBV7-6 and TRBJ2-3; TRBD2 is a possible D gene (6 bases). The CDR3 spells CASSFGGGGDTQYF. For the CDR3, the DNA is TGTGCCAGCAGCTTTGGGGGAGGAGGAGATACGCAGTATTTT.